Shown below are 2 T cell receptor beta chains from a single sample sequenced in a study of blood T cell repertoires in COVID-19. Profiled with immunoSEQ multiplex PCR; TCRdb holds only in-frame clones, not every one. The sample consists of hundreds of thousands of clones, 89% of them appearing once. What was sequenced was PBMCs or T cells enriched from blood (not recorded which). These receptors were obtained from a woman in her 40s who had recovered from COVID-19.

CDR3 residues: CSARGTEKLFF. CDR3 sequence (DNA): TGCAGTGCTAGAGGGACAGAAAAACTGTTTTTT. This chain connects TRBV20-1 to TRBJ1-4; D is possibly TRBD1 (5 bases). CDR3 length: 11 amino acids. In germline, CDR1 is DFQATT, CDR2 SNEGSKA (reference sequence). V was trimmed by 1 base and J by 8 bases, leaving 5 bases between them.

The CDR3 bases are TGCAGTGCTAGTTCTTGGTGGAACGCCAGGGAGACCCAGTACTTC. Translated: CSASSWWNARETQYF. The chain joins TRBV20-1 to TRBJ2-5; D remains unclear. The CDR3 totals 15 residues. In germline, CDR1 is DFQATT, CDR2 SNEGSKA (reference sequence). V shed 3 bases and J shed 5 bases, with 19 bases lying between them.